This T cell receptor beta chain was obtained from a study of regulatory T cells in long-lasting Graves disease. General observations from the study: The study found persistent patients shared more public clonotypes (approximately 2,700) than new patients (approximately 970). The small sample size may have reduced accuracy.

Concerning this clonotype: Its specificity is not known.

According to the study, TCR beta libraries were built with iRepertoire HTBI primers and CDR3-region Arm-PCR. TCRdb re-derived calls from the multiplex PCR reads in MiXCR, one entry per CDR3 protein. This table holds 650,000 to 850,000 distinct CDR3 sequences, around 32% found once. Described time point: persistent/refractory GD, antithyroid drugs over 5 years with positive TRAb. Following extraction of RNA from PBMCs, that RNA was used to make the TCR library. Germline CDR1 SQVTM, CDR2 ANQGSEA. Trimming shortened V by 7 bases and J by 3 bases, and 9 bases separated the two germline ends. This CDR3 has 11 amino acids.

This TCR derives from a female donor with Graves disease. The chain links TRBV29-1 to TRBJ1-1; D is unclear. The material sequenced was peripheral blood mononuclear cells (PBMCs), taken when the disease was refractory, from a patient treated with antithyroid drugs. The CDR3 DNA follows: TGCAGCGCCAGATCTCACACTGAAGCTTTCTTT. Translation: CSARSHTEAFF.